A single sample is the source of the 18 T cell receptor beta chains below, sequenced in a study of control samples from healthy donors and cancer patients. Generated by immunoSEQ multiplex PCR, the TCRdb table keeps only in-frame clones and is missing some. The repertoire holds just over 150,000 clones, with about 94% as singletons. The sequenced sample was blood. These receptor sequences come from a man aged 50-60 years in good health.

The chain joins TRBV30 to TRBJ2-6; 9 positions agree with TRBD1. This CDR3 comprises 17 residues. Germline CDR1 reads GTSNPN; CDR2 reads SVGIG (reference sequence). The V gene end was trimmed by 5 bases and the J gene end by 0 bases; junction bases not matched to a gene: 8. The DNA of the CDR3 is TGTGCCTGGCTGGGAGGGACAGGGACCTCTGGGGCCAACGTCCTGACTTTC. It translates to CAWLGGTGTSGANVLTF.

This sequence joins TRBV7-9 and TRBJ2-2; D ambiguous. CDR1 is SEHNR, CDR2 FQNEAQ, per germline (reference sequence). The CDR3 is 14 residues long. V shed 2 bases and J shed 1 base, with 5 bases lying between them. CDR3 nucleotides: TGTGCCAGCAGCTTATCAGTGAACACCGGGGAGCTGTTTTTT. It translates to CASSLSVNTGELFF. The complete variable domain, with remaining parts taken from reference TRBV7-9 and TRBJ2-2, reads DTGVSQNPRHKITKRGQNVTFRCDPISEHNRLYWYRQTLGQGPEFLTYFQNEAQLEKSRLLSDRFSAERPKGSFSTLEIQRTEQGDSAMYLCASSLSVNTGELFFGEGSRLTVL.

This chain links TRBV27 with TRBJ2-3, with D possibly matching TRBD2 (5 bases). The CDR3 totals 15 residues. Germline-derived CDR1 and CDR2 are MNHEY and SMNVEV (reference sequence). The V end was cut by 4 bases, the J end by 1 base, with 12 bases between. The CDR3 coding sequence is TGTGCCAGCAGTTCCCTCGACTATGGCACAGATACGCAGTATTTT. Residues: CASSSLDYGTDTQYF.

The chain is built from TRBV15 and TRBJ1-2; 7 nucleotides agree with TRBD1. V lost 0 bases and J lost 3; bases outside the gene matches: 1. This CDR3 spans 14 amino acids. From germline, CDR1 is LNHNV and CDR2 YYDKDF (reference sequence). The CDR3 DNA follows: TGTGCCACCAGCAGAGAAGGGGGCCACTATGGCTACACCTTC. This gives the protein CATSREGGHYGYTF.

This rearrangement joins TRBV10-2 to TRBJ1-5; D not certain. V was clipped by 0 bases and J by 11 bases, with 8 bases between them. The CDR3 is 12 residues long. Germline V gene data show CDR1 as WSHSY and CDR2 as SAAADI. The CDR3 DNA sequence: TGCGCCAGCAGTGAGTCCCATGGGACCCAGCATTTT. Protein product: CASSESHGTQHF.

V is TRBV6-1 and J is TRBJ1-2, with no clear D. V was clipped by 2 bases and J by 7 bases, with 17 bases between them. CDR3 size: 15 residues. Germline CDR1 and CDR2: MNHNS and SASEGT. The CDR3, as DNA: TGTGCCAGCAGTGAATCAAGGGAAGGCAGGATTGGCTACACCTTC. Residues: CASSESREGRIGYTF.

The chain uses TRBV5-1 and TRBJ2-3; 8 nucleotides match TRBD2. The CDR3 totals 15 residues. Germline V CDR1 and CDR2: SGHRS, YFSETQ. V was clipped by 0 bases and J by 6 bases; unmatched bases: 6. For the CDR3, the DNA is TGCGCCAGCAGCTTGGTTGCAGCGGGAGCTGATACGCAGTATTTT. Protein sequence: CASSLVAAGADTQYF.

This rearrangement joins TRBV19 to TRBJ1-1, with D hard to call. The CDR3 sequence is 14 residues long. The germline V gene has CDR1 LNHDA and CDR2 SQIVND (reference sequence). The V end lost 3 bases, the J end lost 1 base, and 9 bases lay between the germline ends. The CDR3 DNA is TGTGCCAGTAGTATTGTACAGACGAACACTGAAGCTTTCTTT. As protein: CASSIVQTNTEAFF.

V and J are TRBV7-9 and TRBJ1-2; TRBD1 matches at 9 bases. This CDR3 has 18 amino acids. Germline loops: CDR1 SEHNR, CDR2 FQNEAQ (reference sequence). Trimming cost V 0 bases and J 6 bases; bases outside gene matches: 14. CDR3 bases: TGTGCCAGCAGCTTAGCAAATACCTGGGGACAGGGAATCGATGGCTACACCTTC. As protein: CASSLANTWGQGIDGYTF.

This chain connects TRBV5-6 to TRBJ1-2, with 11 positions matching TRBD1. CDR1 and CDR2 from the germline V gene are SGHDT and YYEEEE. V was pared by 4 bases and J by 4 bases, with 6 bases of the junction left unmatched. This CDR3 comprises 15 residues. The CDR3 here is CASSPGTGGLYGYTF. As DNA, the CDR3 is TGTGCCAGCAGCCCGGGGACAGGGGGTCTCTATGGCTACACCTTC.

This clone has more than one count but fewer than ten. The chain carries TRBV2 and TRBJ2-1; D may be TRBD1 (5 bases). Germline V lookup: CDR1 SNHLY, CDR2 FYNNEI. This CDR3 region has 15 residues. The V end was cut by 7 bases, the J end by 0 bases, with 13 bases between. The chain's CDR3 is CASIGETVSYNEQFF. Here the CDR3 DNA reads TGTGCCAGCATAGGGGAAACCGTCTCCTACAATGAGCAGTTCTTC.

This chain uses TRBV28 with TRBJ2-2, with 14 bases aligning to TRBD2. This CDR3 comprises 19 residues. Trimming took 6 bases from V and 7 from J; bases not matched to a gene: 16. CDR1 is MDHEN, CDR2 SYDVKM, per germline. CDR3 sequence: CASSSLVGLAGGPNGELFF. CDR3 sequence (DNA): TGTGCCAGCAGCTCTCTCGTTGGACTAGCGGGAGGACCAAACGGGGAGCTGTTTTTT.

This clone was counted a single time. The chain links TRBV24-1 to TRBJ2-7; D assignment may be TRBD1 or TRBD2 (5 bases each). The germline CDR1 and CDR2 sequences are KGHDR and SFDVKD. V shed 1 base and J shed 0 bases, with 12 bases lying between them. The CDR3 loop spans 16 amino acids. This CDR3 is CATSDLGDEGSYEQYF. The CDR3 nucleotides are TGTGCCACCAGTGATTTAGGGGATGAGGGCTCCTACGAGCAGTACTTC.

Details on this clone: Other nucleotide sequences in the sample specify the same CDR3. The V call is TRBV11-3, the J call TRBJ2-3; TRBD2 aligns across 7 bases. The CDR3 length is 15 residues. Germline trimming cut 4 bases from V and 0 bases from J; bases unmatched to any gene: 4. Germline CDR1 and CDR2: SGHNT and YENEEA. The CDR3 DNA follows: TGTGCCAGCAGCTCGAGCGGGACTAGCACAGATACGCAGTATTTT. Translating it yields CASSSSGTSTDTQYF. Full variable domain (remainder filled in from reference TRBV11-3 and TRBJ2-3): EAGVVQSPRYKIIEKKQPVAFWCNPISGHNTLYWYLQNLGQGPELLIRYENEEAVDDSQLPKDRFSAERLKGVDSTLKIQPAELGDSAVYLCASSSSGTSTDTQYFGPGTRLTVL.

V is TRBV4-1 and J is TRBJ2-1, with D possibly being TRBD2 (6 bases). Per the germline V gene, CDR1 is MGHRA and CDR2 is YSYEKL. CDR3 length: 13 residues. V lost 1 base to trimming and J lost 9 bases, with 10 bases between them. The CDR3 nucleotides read TGCGCCAGCAGCCAAGCGGGAGCAAGTGAGCAGTTCTTC. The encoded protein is CASSQAGASEQFF.

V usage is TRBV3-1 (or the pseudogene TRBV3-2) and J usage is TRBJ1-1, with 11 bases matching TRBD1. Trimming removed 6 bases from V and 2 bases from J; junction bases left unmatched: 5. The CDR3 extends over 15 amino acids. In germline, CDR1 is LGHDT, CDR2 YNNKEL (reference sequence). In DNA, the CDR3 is TGTGCCAGCAGTTTGGGACAGGGGGTAAACACTGAAGCTTTCTTT. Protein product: CASSLGQGVNTEAFF.

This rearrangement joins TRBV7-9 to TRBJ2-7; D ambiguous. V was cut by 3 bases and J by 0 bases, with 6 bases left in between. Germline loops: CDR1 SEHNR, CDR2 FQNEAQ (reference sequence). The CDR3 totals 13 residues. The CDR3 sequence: CASSLTSSYEQYF. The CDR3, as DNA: TGTGCCAGCAGCTTGACCAGCTCCTACGAGCAGTACTTC.

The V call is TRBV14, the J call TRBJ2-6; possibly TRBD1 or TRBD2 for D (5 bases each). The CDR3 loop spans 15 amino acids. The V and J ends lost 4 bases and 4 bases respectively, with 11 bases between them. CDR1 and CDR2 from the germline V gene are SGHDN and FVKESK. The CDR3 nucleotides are TGTGCCAGCAGCCGACAAGGGACCGGGGCCAACGTCCTGACTTTC. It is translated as CASSRQGTGANVLTF.